This T cell receptor beta chain was recovered during a study of vaccination and CD4 T cells after COVID-19. Study background: Drawing of post-COVID samples took place a median about 97 days after diagnosis (range 35 to 161). Investigators stimulated cells with overlapping spike peptides drawn from SARS-CoV-2, HCoV-NL63, HCoV-OC43 and HCoV-229E.

Germline V gene sequence: CDR1 SGHVS, CDR2 FQNEAQ. V was clipped by 5 bases and J by 9 bases; unmatched bases: 8. The CDR3 extends over 15 amino acids. About this clonotype: Its matching antigen is unknown.

Treatment specified: approximately 9-day PBMC culture with coronavirus spike peptide pools or control peptides (ViraFEST assay). Collection of the unexposed donor's CD4+ T cells took place before the COVID-19 pandemic (2011-2018). Peptide-pool expansion of antigen-specific T cells preceded TCR sequencing in ViraFEST. Four cold-coronavirus spikes and SARS-CoV-2 S/N were the probes applied, cells permitting, to CD4+ T cells from unexposed donors. Researchers used the Oncomine TCR Beta short-read assay to sequence DNA from cultured CD4+ T cells. A single record per CDR3 protein comes from TCRdb applying MiXCR to the PCR reads. The table includes 5,500 to 7,500 distinct CDR3 sequences, over 40% detected once.

This TCR derives from a human donor in good health. Sequenced input: CD4+ T cells from blood, cultured in vitro. The V gene is TRBV7-8, the J gene TRBJ1-6, with TRBD1 identical over 9 bases. The CDR3 nucleotides read TGTGCCAGCAGCGCGAGGGACAGGGCCCTTTCACCCCTCCACTTT. Translation: CASSARDRALSPLHF.